Below are 19 T cell receptor beta chains sequenced from a single sample in a study of shared clonotypes between healthy human individuals. The data were produced by immunoSEQ multiplex PCR, yet TCRdb's version contains in-frame clones alone and is incomplete. The table lists some 2 million clones, over 85% of them singletons. The sample taken for sequencing was naive CD4+ T cells sorted from blood. Subset here: CD45RA+ positively selected. The receptors were gathered from a man younger than 35 in good health.

The chain is built from TRBV29-1 and TRBJ2-1; possible D gene TRBD1, 6 bases. Germline V lookup: CDR1 SQVTM, CDR2 ANQGSEA. With 4 bases removed from V and 0 bases from J, the gap between germline ends came to 10 bases. The CDR3 loop spans 14 amino acids. CDR3 DNA: TGCAGCGTTGTAACAGGGAGCTCCTACAATGAGCAGTTCTTC. This gives the protein CSVVTGSSYNEQFF.

This chain connects TRBV9 to TRBJ2-2, with 8 bases fitting TRBD2. This CDR3 spans 17 amino acids. The trim removed 7 bases at V and 6 bases at J, leaving 17 bases unmatched. Germline V lookup: CDR1 SGDLS, CDR2 YYNGEE. CDR3 sequence reads: CASARGGGSGKAGELFF. DNA for the CDR3: TGTGCCAGCGCCCGGGGCGGGGGTAGCGGGAAAGCCGGGGAGCTGTTTTTT.

This chain connects TRBV27 to TRBJ1-2; D may be TRBD1 (5 bases). Germline lookup yields CDR1 MNHEY and CDR2 SMNVEV (reference sequence). The CDR3 has 15 residues. V lost 4 bases, J lost 2 bases, and 14 bases lay in between. CDR3 loop: CASSYSPGRNYGYTF. The DNA for the CDR3 is TGTGCCAGCAGTTACAGTCCGGGACGCAACTATGGCTACACCTTC.

The chain joins TRBV7-2 to TRBJ1-6; tentative D call: TRBD1 (5 bases). Trimming pared 4 bases from V and 3 bases from J, leaving 10 bases between. The CDR3 is 15 residues long. Germline CDR1 SGHTA, CDR2 FQGNSA. This chain's CDR3 is CASSSQGFYNSPLHF. The CDR3 region has the DNA TGTGCCAGCAGCTCTCAGGGTTTCTATAATTCACCCCTCCACTTT.

The chain uses TRBV6-5 and TRBJ1-6; D unresolved. This CDR3 contains 13 residues. V lost 7 bases to trimming and J lost 5 bases, with 9 bases between them. Germline V CDR1 and CDR2: MNHEY, SVGAGI. The CDR3 DNA reads TGTGCCAGCACGAATGGGAATAATTCACCCCTCCACTTT. It translates to CASTNGNNSPLHF.

This chain links TRBV7-2 with TRBJ2-7; D not resolved. Germline V gives CDR1 SGHTA, CDR2 FQGNSA. V shed 5 bases and J shed 4 bases, with 6 bases lying between them. The CDR3 length is 11 residues. For the CDR3, the DNA is TGTGCCAGCAGCGAGGAGTACGAGCAGTACTTC. It specifies CASSEEYEQYF. The full variable domain, in which reference TRBV7-2 and TRBJ2-7 provide the parts outside the CDR3, is GAGVSQSPSNKVTEKGKDVELRCDPISGHTALYWYRQSLGQGLEFLIYFQGNSAPDKSGLPSDRFSAERTGGSVSTLTIQRTQQEDSAVYLCASSEEYEQYFGPGTRLTVT.

This clone was seen more than once but under ten times. The chain joins TRBV5-1 to TRBJ1-5; tentative D call: TRBD1 (6 bases). The CDR3 sequence is 14 residues long. Trimming pared 4 bases from V and 7 bases from J, leaving 15 bases between. Germline V lookup: CDR1 SGHRS, CDR2 YFSETQ. The CDR3: CASSLGAGEQPQHF. The CDR3 coding sequence is TGCGCCAGCAGCCTGGGGGCAGGGGAGCAGCCCCAGCATTTT.

This sequence joins TRBV2 and TRBJ2-1; the match to TRBD1 covers 12 bases. The V gene end was trimmed by 7 bases and the J gene end by 3 bases; junction bases not matched to a gene: 4. The CDR3 is 15 amino acids. The germline V gene has CDR1 SNHLY and CDR2 FYNNEI. CDR3 sequence: CASTGTGGLYNEQFF. Written as DNA, the CDR3 is TGTGCCAGCACGGGGACAGGGGGCCTCTACAATGAGCAGTTCTTC.

As for this clone: The sample has other DNA sequences that encode this CDR3 too. The chain uses TRBV25-1 and TRBJ1-2; D unclear. Germline CDR1 and CDR2: MGHDK and SYGVNS. V was pared by 1 base and J by 3 bases, with 3 bases between. The CDR3 loop spans 12 amino acids. The CDR3 is CASSESDYGYTF. Written as DNA, the CDR3 is TGTGCCAGCAGTGAATCTGACTATGGCTACACCTTC.

The sample holds one count of this clone. The chain joins TRBV15 to TRBJ2-5, with D tentatively TRBD1 (6 bases). V gave up 1 base and J gave up 0 bases, with 15 bases separating them. Germline CDR1 is LNHNV and CDR2 is YYDKDF (reference sequence). This CDR3 has 17 residues. CDR3 residues: CATSRGGPNRDQETQYF. The CDR3, as DNA: TGTGCCACCAGCAGAGGGGGGCCCAACAGGGACCAAGAGACCCAGTACTTC.

The J gene is TRBJ2-1, the V gene TRBV14; TRBD2 aligns across 9 bases. Germline CDR1 SGHDN, CDR2 FVKESK. With 4 bases clipped from V and 7 bases from J, the junction kept 11 bases outside the gene matches. The CDR3 has 16 amino acids. The CDR3 sequence is CASSPSRGGLVNEQFF. The CDR3 nucleotides are TGTGCCAGCAGCCCGTCGCGGGGGGGCCTTGTTAATGAGCAGTTCTTC.

Note on this clone: This sample includes further DNA sequences coding for the same CDR3. The chain has TRBV5-1 and TRBJ2-5; D gene unclear. The germline V gene has CDR1 SGHRS and CDR2 YFSETQ. V dropped 0 bases and J dropped 5 bases, with 5 bases sitting between them. The CDR3 loop spans 12 amino acids. CDR3 loop: CASSLVSETQYF. CDR3 in DNA: TGCGCCAGCAGCTTGGTGTCGGAGACCCAGTACTTC.

J is TRBJ1-2 and V is TRBV2; D gene uncertain. Germline V CDR1 and CDR2: SNHLY, FYNNEI. Trimming pared 5 bases from V and 1 base from J, leaving 17 bases between. There are 16 residues in the CDR3. CDR3 in amino acids: CASSTDTTGGNYGYTF. The CDR3 DNA sequence: TGTGCCAGCAGTACTGACACCACCGGAGGTAACTATGGCTACACCTTC.

The J gene is TRBJ1-4, the V gene TRBV6-5; possibly TRBD1 for D (6 bases). Per the germline V gene, CDR1 is MNHEY and CDR2 is SVGAGI. The CDR3 runs to 14 residues. The V gene lost 6 bases and the J gene lost 11 bases, with 19 bases spanning the gap. The CDR3 reads CASSSSVGQTKLFF. The CDR3 DNA reads TGTGCCAGCAGCTCCAGTGTCGGACAGACTAAACTGTTTTTT.

Note on this clone: At the DNA level, this CDR3 is encoded by other sequences in the same sample as well. The V gene is TRBV5-1, the J gene TRBJ2-7; D gene ambiguous. The CDR3 sequence is 12 residues long. Germline V gene lookup returns CDR1 SGHRS and CDR2 YFSETQ. Deletions cut 1 base from V and 0 bases from J, with 2 bases between. The CDR3 region is CASSLSSYEQYF. The CDR3 nucleotides are TGCGCCAGCAGCTTGTCCTCCTACGAGCAGTACTTC.

The chain links TRBV2 to TRBJ1-1; 7 nucleotides agree with TRBD1. J was trimmed by 3 bases and V by 6 bases; bases with no gene match: 4. Germline CDR1 reads SNHLY; CDR2 reads FYNNEI. The CDR3 is 13 residues long. CDR3 region: CASRSQGDTEAFF. As DNA, the CDR3 is TGTGCCAGCAGGAGTCAGGGGGACACTGAAGCTTTCTTT.

The CDR3 is CASSLRPGGRVEQYF. CDR3 DNA: TGTGCCAGCAGTTTAAGGCCAGGGGGTAGGGTTGAGCAGTACTTC. The rearrangement uses TRBV28 and TRBJ2-7; 7 bases are a match to TRBD1. V lost 2 bases and J lost 7; bases outside the gene matches: 11. The CDR3 consists of 15 residues. In germline, CDR1 is MDHEN, CDR2 SYDVKM.

V and J are TRBV2 and TRBJ1-4; D remains unclear. Trimming removed 2 bases from V and 12 bases from J, with 10 bases in between. Per the germline V gene, CDR1 is SNHLY and CDR2 is FYNNEI. CDR3 size: 12 residues. In DNA form, the CDR3 reads TGTGCCAGCAGTGAATCGGGCAGAGAACTGTTTTTT. Its translation is CASSESGRELFF.

The chain has TRBV5-1 and TRBJ1-6; D gene uncertain. V lost 1 base and J 8 bases, leaving 4 bases between the germline ends. The CDR3 spans 12 residues. The germline V gene has CDR1 SGHRS and CDR2 YFSETQ. CDR3 DNA: TGCGCCAGCAGCTTGAGGGATTCACCCCTCCACTTT. Protein sequence: CASSLRDSPLHF.